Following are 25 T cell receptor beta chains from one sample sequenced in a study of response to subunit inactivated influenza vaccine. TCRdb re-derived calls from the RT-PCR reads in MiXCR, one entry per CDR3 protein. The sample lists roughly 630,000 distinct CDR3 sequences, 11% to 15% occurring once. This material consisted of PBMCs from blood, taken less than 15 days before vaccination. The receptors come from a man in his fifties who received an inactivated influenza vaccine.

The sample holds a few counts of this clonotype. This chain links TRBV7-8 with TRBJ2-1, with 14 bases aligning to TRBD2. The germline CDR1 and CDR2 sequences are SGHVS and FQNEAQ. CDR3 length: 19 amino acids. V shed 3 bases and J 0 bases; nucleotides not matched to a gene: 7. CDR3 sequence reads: CASSFRGTSGSPSYNEQFF. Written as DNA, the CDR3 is TGTGCCAGCAGCTTTCGGGGGACTAGCGGGAGTCCCTCCTACAATGAGCAGTTCTTC.

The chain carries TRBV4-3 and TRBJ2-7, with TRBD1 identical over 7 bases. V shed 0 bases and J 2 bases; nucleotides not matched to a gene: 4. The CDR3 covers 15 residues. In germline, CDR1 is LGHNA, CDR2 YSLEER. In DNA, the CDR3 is TGCGCCAGCAGCCAAGAGATTACAGGGGCCTACGAGCAGTACTTC. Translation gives CASSQEITGAYEQYF.

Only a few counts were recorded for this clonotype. CDR3 region: CASSLVGRSGNTIYF. Here the CDR3 DNA reads TGTGCCAGCAGCTTAGTCGGCAGATCTGGAAACACCATATATTTT. The V gene is TRBV7-9, the J gene TRBJ1-3; D remains ambiguous. From germline, CDR1 is SEHNR and CDR2 FQNEAQ (reference sequence). This CDR3 contains 15 residues. Trimming removed 1 base at V and 1 base at J, with 8 bases between.

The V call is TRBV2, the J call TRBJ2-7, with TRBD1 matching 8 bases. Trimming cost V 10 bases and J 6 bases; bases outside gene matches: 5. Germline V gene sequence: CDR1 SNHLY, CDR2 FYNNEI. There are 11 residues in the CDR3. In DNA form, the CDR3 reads TGTGCCATGCATACAGGGGGCGAGCAGTACTTC. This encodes CAMHTGGEQYF.

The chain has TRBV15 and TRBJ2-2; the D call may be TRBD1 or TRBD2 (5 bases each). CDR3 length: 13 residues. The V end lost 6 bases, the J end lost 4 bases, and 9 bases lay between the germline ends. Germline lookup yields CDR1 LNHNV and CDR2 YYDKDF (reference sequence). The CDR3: CATRTRGTGELFF. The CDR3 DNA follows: TGTGCCACCAGGACGAGGGGCACCGGGGAGCTGTTTTTT. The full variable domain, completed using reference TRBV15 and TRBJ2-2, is DAMVIQNPRYQVTQFGKPVTLSCSQTLNHNVMYWYQQKSSQAPKLLFHYYDKDFNNEADTPDNFQSRRPNTSFCFLDIRSPGLGDTAMYLCATRTRGTGELFFGEGSRLTVL.

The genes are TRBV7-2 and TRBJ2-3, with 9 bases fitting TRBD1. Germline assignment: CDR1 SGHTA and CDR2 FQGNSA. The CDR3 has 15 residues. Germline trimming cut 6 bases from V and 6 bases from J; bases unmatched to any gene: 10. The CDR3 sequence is CASRVNRGPSDTQYF. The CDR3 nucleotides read TGTGCCAGCAGAGTTAACAGGGGGCCAAGTGATACGCAGTATTTT.

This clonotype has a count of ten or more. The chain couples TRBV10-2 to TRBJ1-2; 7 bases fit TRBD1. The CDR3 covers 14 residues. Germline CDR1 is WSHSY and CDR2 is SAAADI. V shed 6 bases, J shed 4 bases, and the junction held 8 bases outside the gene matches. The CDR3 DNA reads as TGCGCCAGCAGCTCAACAGGGGACCTCTATGGCTACACCTTC. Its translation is CASSSTGDLYGYTF.

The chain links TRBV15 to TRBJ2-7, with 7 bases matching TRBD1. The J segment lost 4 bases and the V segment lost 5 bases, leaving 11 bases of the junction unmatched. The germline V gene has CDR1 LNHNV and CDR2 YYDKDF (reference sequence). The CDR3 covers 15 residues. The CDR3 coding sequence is TGTGCCACCAGCGAACACGCCGGGACAGATTACGAGCAGTACTTC. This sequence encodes CATSEHAGTDYEQYF.

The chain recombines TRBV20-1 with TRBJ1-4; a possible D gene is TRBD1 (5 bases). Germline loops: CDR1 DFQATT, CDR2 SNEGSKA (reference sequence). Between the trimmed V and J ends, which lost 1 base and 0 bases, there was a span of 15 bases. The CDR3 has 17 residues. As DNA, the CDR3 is TGCAGTGCTAGAGGCTCCAGGGAGTGGGCAACTAATGAAAAACTGTTTTTT. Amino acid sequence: CSARGSREWATNEKLFF.

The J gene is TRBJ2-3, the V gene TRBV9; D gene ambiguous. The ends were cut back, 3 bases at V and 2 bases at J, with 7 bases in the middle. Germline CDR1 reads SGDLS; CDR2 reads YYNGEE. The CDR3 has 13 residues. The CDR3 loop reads CASSDGYTDTQYF. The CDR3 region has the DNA TGTGCCAGCAGCGACGGGTACACAGATACGCAGTATTTT. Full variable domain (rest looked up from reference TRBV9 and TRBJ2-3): DSGVTQTPKHLITATGQRVTLRCSPRSGDLSVYWYQQSLDQGLQFLIQYYNGEERAKGNILERFSAQQFPDLHSELNLSSLELGDSALYFCASSDGYTDTQYFGPGTRLTVL.

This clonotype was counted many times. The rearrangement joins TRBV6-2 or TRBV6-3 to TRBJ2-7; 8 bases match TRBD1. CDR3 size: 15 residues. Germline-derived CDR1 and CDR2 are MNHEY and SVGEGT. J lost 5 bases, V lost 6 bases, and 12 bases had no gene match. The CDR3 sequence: CASRTGEWGFDEQYF. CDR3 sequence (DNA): TGTGCCAGCAGGACAGGGGAATGGGGTTTCGACGAGCAGTACTTC.

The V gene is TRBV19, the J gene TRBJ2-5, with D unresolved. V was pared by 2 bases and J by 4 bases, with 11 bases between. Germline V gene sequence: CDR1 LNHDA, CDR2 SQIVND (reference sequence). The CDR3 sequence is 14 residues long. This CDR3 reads CASSITAGRETQYF. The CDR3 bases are TGTGCCAGTAGTATAACGGCAGGACGAGAGACCCAGTACTTC.

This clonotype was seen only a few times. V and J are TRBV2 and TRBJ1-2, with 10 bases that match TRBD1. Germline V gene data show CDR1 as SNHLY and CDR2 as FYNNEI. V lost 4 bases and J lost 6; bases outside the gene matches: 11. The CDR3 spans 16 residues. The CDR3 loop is CASSGFPGTGDHGYTF. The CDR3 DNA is TGTGCCAGCAGTGGGTTTCCCGGGACAGGGGACCATGGCTACACCTTC.

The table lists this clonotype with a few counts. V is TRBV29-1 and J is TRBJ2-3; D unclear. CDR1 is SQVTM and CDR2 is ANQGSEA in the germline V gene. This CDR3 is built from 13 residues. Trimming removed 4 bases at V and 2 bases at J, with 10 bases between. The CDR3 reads CSVVGGHTDTQYF. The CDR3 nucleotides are TGCAGCGTTGTTGGCGGTCACACAGATACGCAGTATTTT.

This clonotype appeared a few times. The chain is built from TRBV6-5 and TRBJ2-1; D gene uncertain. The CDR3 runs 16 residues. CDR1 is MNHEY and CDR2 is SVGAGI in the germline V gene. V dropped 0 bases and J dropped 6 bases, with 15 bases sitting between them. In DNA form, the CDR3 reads TGTGCCAGCAGTTACTCGATTACAGAATTGGGCAATGAGCAGTTCTTC. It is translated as CASSYSITELGNEQFF.

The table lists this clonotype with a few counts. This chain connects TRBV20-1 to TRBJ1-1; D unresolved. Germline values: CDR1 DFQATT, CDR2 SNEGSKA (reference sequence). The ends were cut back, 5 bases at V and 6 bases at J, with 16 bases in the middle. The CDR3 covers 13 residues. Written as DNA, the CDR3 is TGCAGTGCTGCGACGGTGGGGAGTGCTGAAGCTTTCTTT. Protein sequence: CSAATVGSAEAFF.

The CDR3 nucleotides are TGTGCCAGCAGTTTATTGGAGGGGTCAGATACGCAGTATTTT. It encodes CASSLLEGSDTQYF. The chain uses TRBV12-3 or TRBV12-4 and TRBJ2-3, with D tentatively TRBD2 (6 bases). CDR3 length: 14 residues. The V and J ends lost 2 bases and 4 bases respectively, with 10 bases between them.

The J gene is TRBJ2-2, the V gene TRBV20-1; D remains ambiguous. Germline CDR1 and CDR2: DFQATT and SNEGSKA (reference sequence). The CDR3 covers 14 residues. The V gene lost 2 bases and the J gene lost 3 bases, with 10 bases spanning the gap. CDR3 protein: CSARYTGHTGELFF. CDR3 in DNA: TGCAGTGCTAGATACACGGGCCACACCGGGGAGCTGTTTTTT.

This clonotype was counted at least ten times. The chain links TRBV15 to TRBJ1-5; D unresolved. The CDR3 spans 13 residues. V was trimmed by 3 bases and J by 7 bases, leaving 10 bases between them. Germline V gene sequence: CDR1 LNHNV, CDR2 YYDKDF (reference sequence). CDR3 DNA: TGTGCCACCAGCAGCGGTTTAGGGCAGCCCCAGCATTTT. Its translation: CATSSGLGQPQHF.

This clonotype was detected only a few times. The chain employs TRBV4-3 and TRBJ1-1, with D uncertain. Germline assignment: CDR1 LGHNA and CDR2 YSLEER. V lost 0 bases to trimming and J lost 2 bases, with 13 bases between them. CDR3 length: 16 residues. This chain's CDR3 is CASSQDWNSQNTEAFF. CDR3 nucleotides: TGCGCCAGCAGCCAAGATTGGAACAGTCAAAACACTGAAGCTTTCTTT.

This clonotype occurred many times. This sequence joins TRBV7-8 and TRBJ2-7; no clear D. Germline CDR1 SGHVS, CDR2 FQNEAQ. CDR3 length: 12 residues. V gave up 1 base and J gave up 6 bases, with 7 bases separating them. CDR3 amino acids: CASSLGHSEQYF. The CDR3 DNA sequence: TGTGCCAGCAGCTTAGGGCATAGCGAGCAGTACTTC.

CDR3 protein: CSAREGSRPGELFF. CDR3 nucleotide sequence: TGCAGTGCTAGAGAAGGATCCCGTCCCGGGGAGCTGTTTTTT. The chain employs TRBV20-1 and TRBJ2-2; the D is unclear. V was shortened by 0 bases and J by 6 bases, with 11 bases between the two germline ends. Germline V CDR1 and CDR2: DFQATT, SNEGSKA (reference sequence). The CDR3 is 14 residues long.

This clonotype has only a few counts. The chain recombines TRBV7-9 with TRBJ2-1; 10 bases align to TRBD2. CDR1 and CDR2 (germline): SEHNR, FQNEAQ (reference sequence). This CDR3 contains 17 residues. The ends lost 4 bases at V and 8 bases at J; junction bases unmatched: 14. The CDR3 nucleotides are TGTGCCAGCAGCTCCCGGACTAGCGGCGGGAGTTGGGATGAGCAGTTCTTC. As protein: CASSSRTSGGSWDEQFF.

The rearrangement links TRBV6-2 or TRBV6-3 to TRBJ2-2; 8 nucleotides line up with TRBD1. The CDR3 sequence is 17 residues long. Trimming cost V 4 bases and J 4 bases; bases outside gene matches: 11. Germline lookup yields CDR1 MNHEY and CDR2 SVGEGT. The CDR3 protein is CASSLELGQVTTGELFF. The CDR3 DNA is TGTGCCAGCAGTTTAGAGCTGGGACAGGTGACCACCGGGGAGCTGTTTTTT.

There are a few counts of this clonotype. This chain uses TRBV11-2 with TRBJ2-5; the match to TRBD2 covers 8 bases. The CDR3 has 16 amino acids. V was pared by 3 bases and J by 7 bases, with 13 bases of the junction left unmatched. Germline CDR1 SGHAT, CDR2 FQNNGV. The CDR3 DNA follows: TGTGCCAGCAGCTTCCCCCCAAGCGGGGGTTCGGGGACCCAGTACTTC. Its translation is CASSFPPSGGSGTQYF.